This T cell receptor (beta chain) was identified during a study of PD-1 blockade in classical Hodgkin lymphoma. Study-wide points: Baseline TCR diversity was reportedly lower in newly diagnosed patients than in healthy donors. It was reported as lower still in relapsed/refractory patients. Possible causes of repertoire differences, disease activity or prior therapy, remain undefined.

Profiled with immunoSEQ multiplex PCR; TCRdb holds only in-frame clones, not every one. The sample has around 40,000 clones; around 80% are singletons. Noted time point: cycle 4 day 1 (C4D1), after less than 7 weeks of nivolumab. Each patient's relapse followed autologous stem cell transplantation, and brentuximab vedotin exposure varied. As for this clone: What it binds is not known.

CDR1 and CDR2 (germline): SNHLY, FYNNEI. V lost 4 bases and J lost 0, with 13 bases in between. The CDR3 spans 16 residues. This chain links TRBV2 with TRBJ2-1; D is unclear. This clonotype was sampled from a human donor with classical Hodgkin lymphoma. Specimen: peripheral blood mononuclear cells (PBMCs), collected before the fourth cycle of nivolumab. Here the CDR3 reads CASSVLLTTSYNEQFF. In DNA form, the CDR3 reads TGTGCCAGCAGTGTCCTCCTCACGACCTCCTACAATGAGCAGTTCTTC.